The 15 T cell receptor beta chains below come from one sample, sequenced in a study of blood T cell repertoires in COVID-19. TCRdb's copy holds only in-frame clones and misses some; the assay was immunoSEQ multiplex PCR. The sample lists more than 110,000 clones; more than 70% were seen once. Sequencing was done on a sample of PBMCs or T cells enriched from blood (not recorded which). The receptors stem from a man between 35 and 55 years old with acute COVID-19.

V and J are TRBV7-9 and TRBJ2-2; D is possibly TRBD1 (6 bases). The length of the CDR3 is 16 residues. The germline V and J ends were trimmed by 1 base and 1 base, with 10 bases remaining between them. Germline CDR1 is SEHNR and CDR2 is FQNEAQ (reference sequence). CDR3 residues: CASSLGYRVNTGELFF. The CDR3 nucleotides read TGTGCCAGCAGCTTAGGGTACAGGGTGAACACCGGGGAGCTGTTTTTT.

This CDR3 reads CASRLDRGLGVGPYGYTF. CDR3 in DNA: TGCGCCAGCAGGCTGGACAGGGGGCTTGGAGTAGGTCCTTATGGCTACACCTTC. V usage is TRBV10-1 and J usage is TRBJ1-2; 11 nucleotides line up with TRBD1. The CDR3 covers 18 residues. The germline V gene encodes CDR1 WNHNN and CDR2 SYGVQD (reference sequence). The junction had 17 bases not matched to a gene; V was cut back by 6 bases and J by 5 bases.

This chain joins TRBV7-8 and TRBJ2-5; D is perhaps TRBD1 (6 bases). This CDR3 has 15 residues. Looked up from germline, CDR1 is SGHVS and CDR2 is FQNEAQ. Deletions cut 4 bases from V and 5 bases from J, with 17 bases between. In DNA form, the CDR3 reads TGTGCCAGCAGCTCGCAGGTGGGGGCGCGGGAGACCCAGTACTTC. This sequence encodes CASSSQVGARETQYF. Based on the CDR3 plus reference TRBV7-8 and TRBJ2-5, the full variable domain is GAGVSQSPRYKVAKRGQDVALRCDPISGHVSLFWYQQALGQGPEFLTYFQNEAQLDKSGLPSDRFFAERPEGSVSTLKIQRTQQEDSAVYLCASSSQVGARETQYFGPGTRLLVL.

The CDR3: CASGTSGTHNEQFF. The DNA of the CDR3 is TGCGCCAGCGGGACTAGCGGTACCCACAATGAGCAGTTCTTC. The V gene is TRBV5-1, the J gene TRBJ2-1; 11 bases fit TRBD2. V dropped 7 bases and J dropped 5; count of bases not matched to a gene: 5. This CDR3 comprises 14 residues. The germline V gene encodes CDR1 SGHRS and CDR2 YFSETQ.

CDR3 sequence reads: CASTAESLANYGYTF. DNA of the CDR3: TGTGCCAGCACAGCGGAAAGTCTAGCTAACTATGGCTACACCTTC. V is TRBV2 and J is TRBJ1-2; D remains ambiguous. The V gene's germline CDR1 is SNHLY and CDR2 FYNNEI. CDR3 length: 15 residues. With 7 bases removed from V and 0 bases from J, the gap between germline ends came to 15 bases.

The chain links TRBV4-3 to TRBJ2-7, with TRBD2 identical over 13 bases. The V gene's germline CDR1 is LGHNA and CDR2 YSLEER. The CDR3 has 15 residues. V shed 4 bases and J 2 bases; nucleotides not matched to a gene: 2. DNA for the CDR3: TGCGCCAGCAGCCCGGGACTAGCGGGGACCTACGAGCAGTACTTC. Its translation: CASSPGLAGTYEQYF.

CDR3 region: CASSLRFGANEQFF. CDR3 nucleotides: TGCGCCAGCAGCTTGCGGTTTGGGGCCAATGAGCAGTTCTTC. The J gene is TRBJ2-1, the V gene TRBV5-1; a possible D gene is TRBD1 (5 bases). V was clipped by 1 base and J by 6 bases, with 11 bases between them. Germline loops: CDR1 SGHRS, CDR2 YFSETQ. The CDR3 loop spans 14 amino acids.

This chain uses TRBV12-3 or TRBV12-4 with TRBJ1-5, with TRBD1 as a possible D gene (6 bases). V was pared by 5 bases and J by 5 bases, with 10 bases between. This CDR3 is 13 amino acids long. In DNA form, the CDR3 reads TGTGCCAGCAGTCCACAGGGACATCAGCCCCAGCATTTT. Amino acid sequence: CASSPQGHQPQHF.

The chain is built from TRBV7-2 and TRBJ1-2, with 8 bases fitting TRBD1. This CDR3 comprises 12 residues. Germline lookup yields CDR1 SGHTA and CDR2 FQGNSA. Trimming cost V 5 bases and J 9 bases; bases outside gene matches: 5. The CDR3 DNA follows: TGTGCCAGCAGCATCAACAGGGGGAGCTACACCTTC. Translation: CASSINRGSYTF. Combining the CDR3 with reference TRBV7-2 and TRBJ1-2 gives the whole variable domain GAGVSQSPSNKVTEKGKDVELRCDPISGHTALYWYRQSLGQGLEFLIYFQGNSAPDKSGLPSDRFSAERTGGSVSTLTIQRTQQEDSAVYLCASSINRGSYTFGSGTRLTVV.

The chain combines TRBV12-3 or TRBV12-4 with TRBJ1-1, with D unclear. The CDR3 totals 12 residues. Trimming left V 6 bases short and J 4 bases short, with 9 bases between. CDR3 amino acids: CASSFFRTEAFF. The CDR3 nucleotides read TGTGCCAGCAGCTTTTTCCGCACTGAAGCTTTCTTT.

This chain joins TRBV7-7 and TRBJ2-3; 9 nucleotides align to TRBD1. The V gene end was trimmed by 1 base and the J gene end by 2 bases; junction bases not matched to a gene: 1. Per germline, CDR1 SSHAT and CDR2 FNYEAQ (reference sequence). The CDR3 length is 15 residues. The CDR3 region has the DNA TGTGCCAGCAGCTTAGGGACAGGGGCCACAGATACGCAGTATTTT. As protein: CASSLGTGATDTQYF.

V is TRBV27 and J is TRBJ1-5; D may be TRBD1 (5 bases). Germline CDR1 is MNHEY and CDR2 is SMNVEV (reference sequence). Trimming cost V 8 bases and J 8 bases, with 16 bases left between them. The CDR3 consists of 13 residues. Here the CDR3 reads CASRAGPLEPQHF. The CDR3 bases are TGTGCCAGCCGGGCAGGGCCCCTAGAGCCCCAGCATTTT.

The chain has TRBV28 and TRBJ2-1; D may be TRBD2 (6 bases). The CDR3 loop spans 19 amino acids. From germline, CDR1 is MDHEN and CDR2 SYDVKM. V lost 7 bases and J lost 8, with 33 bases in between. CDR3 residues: CASIGGPRIVGGDSDEQFF. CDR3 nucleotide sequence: TGTGCCAGCATAGGAGGGCCCCGTATAGTGGGAGGAGACTCGGATGAGCAGTTCTTC.

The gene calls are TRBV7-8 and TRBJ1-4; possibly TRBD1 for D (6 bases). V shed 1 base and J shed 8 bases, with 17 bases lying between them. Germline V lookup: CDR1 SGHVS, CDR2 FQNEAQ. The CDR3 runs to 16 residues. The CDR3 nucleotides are TGTGCCAGCAGCTTAGGGGGGGGCCGATCCGCCGAAAAACTGTTTTTT. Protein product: CASSLGGGRSAEKLFF.

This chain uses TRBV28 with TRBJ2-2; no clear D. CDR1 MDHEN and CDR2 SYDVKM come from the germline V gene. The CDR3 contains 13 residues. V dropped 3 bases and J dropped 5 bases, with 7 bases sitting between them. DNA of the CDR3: TGTGCCAGCAGTTTGCTGGAGACCGGGGAGCTGTTTTTT. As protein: CASSLLETGELFF.